The text below deals with one T cell receptor (beta chain). Its specificity is unknown. The data were obtained in a study of T cells after yellow fever vaccination. From the 5' RACE reads, TCRdb called clonotypes with MiXCR, one entry per CDR3 protein. The repertoire holds fewer than 100,000 distinct CDR3 sequences, with roughly 5.2% as singletons. Germline assignment: CDR1 MNHEY and CDR2 SVGEGT. The CDR3 consists of 15 residues. The germline V and J ends were trimmed by 6 bases and 0 bases, with 12 bases remaining between them. Study-wide points: The appearance of a small share of clonotypes in both CD4 and CD8 compartments was observed. Reappearance after the booster was seen for most primary-vaccination clones, at about 95% CD4 and about 90% CD8.

This material consisted of CD8+ T cells sorted from PBMCs, taken 10 days after the yellow fever booster vaccination. This TCR derives from a man aged 18 to 30 who received the YFV17D yellow fever vaccine. This chain connects TRBV6-2 or TRBV6-3 to TRBJ1-5, with a possible D match to TRBD1 (6 bases). CDR3 sequence reads: CASSHRGGSNQPQHF. DNA of the CDR3: TGTGCCAGCAGCCACAGAGGGGGTAGCAATCAGCCCCAGCATTTT.